This T cell receptor (beta chain) was identified during a study of OX40 agonist ivuxolimab in advanced cancers. Study-level background: Ivuxolimab, which targeted the costimulatory receptor OX40 (CD134), was an agonistic, fully human IgG2 monoclonal antibody. Intravenous ivuxolimab was administered to patients every 2 weeks at six dose levels: 0.01, 0.1, 0.3, 1.5, 3 and 10 mg/kg. Of the approximately 50 dose-escalation patients, hepatocellular carcinoma was present in roughly 19, melanoma in around 15, renal cell carcinoma in 9 and head and neck cancer in 9. The dose-escalation cohort was roughly 83% male with a mean age of approximately 60 years, ranging from about 20 to 80. Prior anti-PD-1, anti-PD-L1 or anti-CTLA-4 therapy was permitted, and 35% to 40% of dose-escalation patients had received checkpoint inhibitors. Partial responses occurred in three dose-escalation patients, of whom one had hepatocellular carcinoma and two had cutaneous melanoma. The point of sequencing TCRbeta in the periphery was to test whether ivuxolimab changed TCR sequence diversity and drove clonal T-cell expansion. The paper reports the monotherapy dose-escalation portion (N of about 51 patients) of the phase I ivuxolimab trial.

Genomic DNA was isolated from the sorted cells so that the TCRbeta CDR3 region could be sequenced. The immunoSEQ Assay was used for sequencing of TCRbeta CDR3 regions. TCRdb mirrors the immuneACCESS table, restricted to in-frame sequences. Some clones are absent from its copies; in checked studies, under half trace to an unresolved V gene, and the reason for the others is unknown. A total of around 67,000 clones appear in this sample, around 80% of them only once. The ten largest clonotypes hold about 1.2% of the sample. The trial excluded patients who had a history of autoimmune disease or who were on systemic immunosuppression. Peripheral blood for TCR sequencing was drawn from every dose cohort at baseline, at cycle 4 day 1 and at cycle 7 day 1. The samples were drawn from a first-in-human, open-label, multicenter phase I dose-escalation trial of ivuxolimab. Adults with locally advanced or metastatic melanoma, renal cell carcinoma, hepatocellular carcinoma or head and neck squamous cell carcinoma were enrolled in the trial. Before TCR sequencing, CD4+ T cells and CD8+ T cells were sorted from peripheral blood as separate populations.

Results and caveats for the whole study, not just this receptor: On average, CD8+ T cells showed more expanded clones than CD4+ T cells after ivuxolimab. Low levels of normalized T-cell clonal expansion were also seen in some patients who did not respond. The antigen specificity of the peripheral T cells that underwent clonal expansion was not determined. Partial responders in the 0.1-3.0 mg/kg groups had among the lowest normalized peripheral clonal expansion, especially among CD8+ T cells. At doses of 0.1 to 3.0 mg/kg, clonal expansion of both CD4+ and CD8+ T cells in blood was seen between baseline and week 6.

Comments on this clone: Its cognate antigen has yet to be identified. Base qualities are not recorded, but no much larger clone differs from it by a single base.

This clonotype was sampled from an adult with an advanced solid tumor such as melanoma, head and neck, liver or kidney cancer. This material consisted of CD4+ or CD8+ T cells sorted from blood, taken in a trial of the OX40 agonist ivuxolimab.

The CDR3 region has the sequence CASSLVYLGTRVGRKTQYF. At the DNA level, the sequence is TGTGCCAGCAGCTTAGTCTACTTGGGGACTAGGGTAGGTCGGAAGACCCAGTACTTC. The V and J genes are TRBV7-2 and TRBJ2-5, with 8 bases matching TRBD2. As encoded in the germline V gene, CDR1 is SGHTA while CDR2 is FQGNSA. Trimming removed 1 base from V and 6 bases from J; the gene matches leave 19 bases unexplained. Spanning cysteine to phenylalanine, the CDR3 consists of 19 amino acids. Kept here is only the CDR3 DNA, which spans 57 bases and is read in frame from base 1. Reference TRBV7-2 and TRBJ2-5 genes cover what lies past the CDR3, so the full variable domain is GAGVSQSPSNKVTEKGKDVELRCDPISGHTALYWYRQSLGQGLEFLIYFQGNSAPDKSGLPSDRFSAERTGGSVSTLTIQRTQQEDSAVYLCASSLVYLGTRVGRKTQYFGPGTRLLVL.